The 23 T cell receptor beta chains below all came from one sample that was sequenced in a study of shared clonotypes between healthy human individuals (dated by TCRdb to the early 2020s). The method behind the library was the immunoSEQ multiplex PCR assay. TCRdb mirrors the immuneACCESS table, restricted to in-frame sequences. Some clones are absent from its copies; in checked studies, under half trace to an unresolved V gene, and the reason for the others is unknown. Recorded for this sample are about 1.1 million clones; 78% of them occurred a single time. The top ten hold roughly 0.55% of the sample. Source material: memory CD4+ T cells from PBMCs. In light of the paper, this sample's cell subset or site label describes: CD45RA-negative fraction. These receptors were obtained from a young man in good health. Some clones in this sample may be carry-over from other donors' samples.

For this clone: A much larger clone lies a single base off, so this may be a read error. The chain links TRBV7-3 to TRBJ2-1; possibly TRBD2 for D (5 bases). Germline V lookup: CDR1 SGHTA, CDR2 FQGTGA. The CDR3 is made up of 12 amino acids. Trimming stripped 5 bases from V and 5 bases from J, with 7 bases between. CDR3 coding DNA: TGTGCCAGCAGCCCCGGGAACAATGAGCAGTTCTTC. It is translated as CASSPGNNEQFF.

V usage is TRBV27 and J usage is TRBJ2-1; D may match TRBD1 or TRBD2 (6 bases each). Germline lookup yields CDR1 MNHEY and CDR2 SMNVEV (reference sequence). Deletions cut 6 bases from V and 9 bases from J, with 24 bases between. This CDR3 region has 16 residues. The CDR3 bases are TGTGCCAGCAGGTTGTATCGTAGCGGAAAGGGGGGTGAGCAGTTCTTC. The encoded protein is CASRLYRSGKGGEQFF.

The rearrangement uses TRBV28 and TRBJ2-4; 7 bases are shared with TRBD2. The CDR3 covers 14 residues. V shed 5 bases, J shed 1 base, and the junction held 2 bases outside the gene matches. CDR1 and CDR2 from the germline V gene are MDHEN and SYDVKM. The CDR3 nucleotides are TGTGCCAGCAGTGGGGGGGTCGCCAAAAACATTCAGTACTTC. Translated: CASSGGVAKNIQYF.

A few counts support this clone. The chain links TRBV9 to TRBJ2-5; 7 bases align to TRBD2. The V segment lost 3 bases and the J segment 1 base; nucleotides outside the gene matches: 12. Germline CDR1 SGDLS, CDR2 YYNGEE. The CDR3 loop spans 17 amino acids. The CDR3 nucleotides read TGTGCCAGCAGCGGAAGAGGGGCGAGCGGGGTCCAAGAGACCCAGTACTTC. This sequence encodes CASSGRGASGVQETQYF.

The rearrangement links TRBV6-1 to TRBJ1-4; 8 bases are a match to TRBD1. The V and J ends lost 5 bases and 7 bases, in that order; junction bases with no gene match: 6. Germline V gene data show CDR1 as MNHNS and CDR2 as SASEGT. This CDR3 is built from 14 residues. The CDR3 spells CASSQGAWGEKLFF. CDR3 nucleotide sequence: TGTGCCAGCAGTCAGGGGGCATGGGGTGAAAAACTGTTTTTT.

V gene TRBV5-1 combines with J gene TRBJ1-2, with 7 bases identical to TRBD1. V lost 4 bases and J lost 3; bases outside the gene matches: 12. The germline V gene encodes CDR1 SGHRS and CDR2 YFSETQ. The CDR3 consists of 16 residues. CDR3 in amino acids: CASSPGSGTDYYGYTF. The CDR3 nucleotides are TGCGCCAGCAGCCCTGGCTCCGGGACAGATTACTATGGCTACACCTTC.

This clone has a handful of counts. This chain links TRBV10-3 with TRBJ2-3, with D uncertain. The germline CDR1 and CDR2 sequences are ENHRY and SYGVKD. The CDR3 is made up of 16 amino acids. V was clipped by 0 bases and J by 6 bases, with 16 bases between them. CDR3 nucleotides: TGTGCCATCAGTGAGTCGAGGTTAGCCGCCCTCGATACGCAGTATTTT. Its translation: CAISESRLAALDTQYF.

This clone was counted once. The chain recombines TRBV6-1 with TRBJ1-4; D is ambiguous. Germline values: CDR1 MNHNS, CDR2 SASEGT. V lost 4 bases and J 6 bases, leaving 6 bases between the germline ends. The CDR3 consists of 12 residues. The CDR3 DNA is TGTGCCAGCAGTGTAATCCATGAAAAACTGTTTTTT. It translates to CASSVIHEKLFF.

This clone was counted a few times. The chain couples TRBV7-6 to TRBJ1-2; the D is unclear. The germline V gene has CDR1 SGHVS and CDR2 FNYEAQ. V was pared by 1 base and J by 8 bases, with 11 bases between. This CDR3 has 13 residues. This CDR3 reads CASSLDNWIGYTF. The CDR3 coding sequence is TGTGCCAGCAGCTTAGATAATTGGATCGGCTACACCTTC.

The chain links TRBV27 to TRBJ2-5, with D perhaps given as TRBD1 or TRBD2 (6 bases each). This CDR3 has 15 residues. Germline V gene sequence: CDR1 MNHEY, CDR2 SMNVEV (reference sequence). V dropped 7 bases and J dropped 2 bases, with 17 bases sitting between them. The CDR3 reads CASTGGGDGQETQYF. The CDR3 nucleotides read TGTGCCAGCACCGGGGGCGGGGACGGGCAAGAGACCCAGTACTTC.

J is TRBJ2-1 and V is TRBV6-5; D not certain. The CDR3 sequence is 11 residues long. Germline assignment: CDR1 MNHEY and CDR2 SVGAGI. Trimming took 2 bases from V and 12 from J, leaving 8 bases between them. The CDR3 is CASSYGDRQFF. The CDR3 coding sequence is TGTGCCAGCAGTTACGGTGATCGGCAGTTCTTC.

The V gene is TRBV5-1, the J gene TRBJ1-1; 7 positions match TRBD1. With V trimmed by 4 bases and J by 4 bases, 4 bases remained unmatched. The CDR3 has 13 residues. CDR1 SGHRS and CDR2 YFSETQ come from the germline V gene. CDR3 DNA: TGCGCCAGCAGCCAACCAGGGGGCACTGAAGCTTTCTTT. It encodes CASSQPGGTEAFF.

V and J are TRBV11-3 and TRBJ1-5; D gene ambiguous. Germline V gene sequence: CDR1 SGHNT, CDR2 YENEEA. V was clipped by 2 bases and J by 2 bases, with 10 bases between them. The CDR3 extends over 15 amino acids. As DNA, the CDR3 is TGTGCCAGCAGCTTACGGTCATGGGGCAATCAGCCCCAGCATTTT. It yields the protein CASSLRSWGNQPQHF.

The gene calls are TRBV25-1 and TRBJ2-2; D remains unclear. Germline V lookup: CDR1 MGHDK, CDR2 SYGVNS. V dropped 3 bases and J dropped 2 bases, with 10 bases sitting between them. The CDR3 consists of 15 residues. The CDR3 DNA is TGTGCCAGCAGTGACACCAGTGGAAACACCGGGGAGCTGTTTTTT. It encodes CASSDTSGNTGELFF.

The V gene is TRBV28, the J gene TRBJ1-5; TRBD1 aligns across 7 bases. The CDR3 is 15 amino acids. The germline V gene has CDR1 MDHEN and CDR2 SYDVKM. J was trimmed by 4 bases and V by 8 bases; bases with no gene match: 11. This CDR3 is CASAPRDRKNQPQHF. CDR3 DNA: TGTGCCAGCGCTCCCCGGGACAGAAAGAATCAGCCCCAGCATTTT.

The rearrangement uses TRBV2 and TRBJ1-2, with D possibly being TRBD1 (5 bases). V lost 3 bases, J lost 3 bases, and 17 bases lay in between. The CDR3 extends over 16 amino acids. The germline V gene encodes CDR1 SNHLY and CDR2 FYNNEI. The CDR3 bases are TGTGCCAGCAGTGACCAGGGAGCTAAGGGGCACTATGGCTACACCTTC. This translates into CASSDQGAKGHYGYTF. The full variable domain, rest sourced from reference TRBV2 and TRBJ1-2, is EPEVTQTPSHQVTQMGQEVILRCVPISNHLYFYWYRQILGQKVEFLVSFYNNEISEKSEIFDDQFSVERPDGSNFTLKIRSTKLEDSAMYFCASSDQGAKGHYGYTFGSGTRLTVV.

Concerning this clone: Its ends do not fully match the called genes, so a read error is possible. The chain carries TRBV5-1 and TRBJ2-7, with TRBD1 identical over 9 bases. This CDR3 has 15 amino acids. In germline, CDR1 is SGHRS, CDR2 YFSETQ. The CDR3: CASSLAPQGAYGQYF. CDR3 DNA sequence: TGCGCCAGCAGCTTGGCCCCACAGGGGGCTTACGGGCAGTACTTC.

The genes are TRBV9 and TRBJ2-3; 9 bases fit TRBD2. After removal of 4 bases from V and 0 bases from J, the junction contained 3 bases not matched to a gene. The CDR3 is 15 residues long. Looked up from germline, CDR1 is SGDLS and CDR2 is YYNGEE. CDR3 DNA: TGTGCCAGCAGCCGGACTAGCGTTAGCACAGATACGCAGTATTTT. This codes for CASSRTSVSTDTQYF.

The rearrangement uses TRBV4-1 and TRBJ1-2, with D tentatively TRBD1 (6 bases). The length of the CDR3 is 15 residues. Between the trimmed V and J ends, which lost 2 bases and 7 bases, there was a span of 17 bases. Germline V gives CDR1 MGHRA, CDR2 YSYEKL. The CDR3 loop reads CASSQLGARGTGYTF. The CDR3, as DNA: TGCGCCAGCAGCCAACTCGGGGCCAGGGGAACTGGCTACACCTTC.

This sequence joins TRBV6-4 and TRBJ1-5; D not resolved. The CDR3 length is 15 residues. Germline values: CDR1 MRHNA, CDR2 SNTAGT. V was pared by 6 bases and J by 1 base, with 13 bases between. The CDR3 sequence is CASRATAASNQPQHF. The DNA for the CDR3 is TGTGCCAGCAGAGCGACGGCGGCCAGCAATCAGCCCCAGCATTTT.

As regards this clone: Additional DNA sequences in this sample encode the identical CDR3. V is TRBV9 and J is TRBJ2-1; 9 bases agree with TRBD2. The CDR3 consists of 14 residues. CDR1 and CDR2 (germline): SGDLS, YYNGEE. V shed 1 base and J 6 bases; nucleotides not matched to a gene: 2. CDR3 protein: CASSVLAGINEQFF. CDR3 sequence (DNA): TGTGCCAGCAGCGTACTAGCGGGAATCAATGAGCAGTTCTTC.

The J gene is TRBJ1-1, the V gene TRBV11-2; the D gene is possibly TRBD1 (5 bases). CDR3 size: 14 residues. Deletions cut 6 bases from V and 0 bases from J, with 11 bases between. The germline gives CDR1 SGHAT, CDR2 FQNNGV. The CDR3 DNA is TGTGCCAGCAGTTTGGGACTTTTGAACACTGAAGCTTTCTTT. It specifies CASSLGLLNTEAFF. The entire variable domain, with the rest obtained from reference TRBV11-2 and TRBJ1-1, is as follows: EAGVAQSPRYKIIEKRQSVAFWCNPISGHATLYWYQQILGQGPKLLIQFQNNGVVDDSQLPKDRFSAERLKGVDSTLKIQPAKLEDSAVYLCASSLGLLNTEAFFGQGTRLTVV.

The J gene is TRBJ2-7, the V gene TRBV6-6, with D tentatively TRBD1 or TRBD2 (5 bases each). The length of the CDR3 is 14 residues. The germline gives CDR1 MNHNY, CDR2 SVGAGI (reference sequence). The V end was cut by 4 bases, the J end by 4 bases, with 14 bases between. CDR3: CASSSRDRRYEQYF. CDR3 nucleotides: TGTGCCAGCAGTTCCAGGGACCGGCGGTACGAGCAGTACTTC.